These 2 T cell receptor beta chains share one sample of origin, sequenced in a study of blood T cell repertoires in COVID-19. The protocol was immunoSEQ multiplex PCR, while the TCRdb copy is restricted to in-frame clones and leaves out a portion. This sample yields under 80,000 clones, of which approximately 86% are seen a single time; roughly 1% belongs to the top ten. Sample: peripheral blood. The receptors derive from a man between 65 and 85 years old with acute or convalescent COVID-19.

The chain uses TRBV5-1 and TRBJ1-6, with unresolved D. Trimming took 0 bases from V and 7 from J, leaving 8 bases between them. In germline, CDR1 is SGHRS, CDR2 YFSETQ. This CDR3 has 14 residues. CDR3 sequence: CASSLGQSNSPLHF. The CDR3 DNA is TGCGCCAGCAGCTTGGGGCAATCCAATTCACCCCTCCACTTT.

V gene TRBV2 combines with J gene TRBJ1-5; no reliable D call. CDR1 is SNHLY and CDR2 is FYNNEI in the germline V gene. This CDR3 has 15 residues. The V end lost 1 base, the J end lost 4 bases, and 11 bases lay between the germline ends. The CDR3, as DNA: TGTGCCAGCAGTGAAGGTGAGGGTTTGAATCAGCCCCAGCATTTT. It yields the protein CASSEGEGLNQPQHF.